This T cell receptor beta chain was retrieved from a study of T cell responses to AZD1222 COVID-19 vaccine. Broader study findings: At study baseline, merely five or six AZD1222 recipients were seropositive. Nearly half of unique spike-specific TCRs reportedly avoided B.1.351 and B.1.1.7 mutated regions. Donors were largely white British and mainly female; clonal diversity was possibly underestimated. Among vaccine-associated CD4 TCRs, coverage spanned spike, with dominance at 160-218 and 743-854.

Note on this clone: The antigen remains undetermined.

TCRdb keeps only in-frame clones here, not all; method: immunoSEQ multiplex PCR. The sample yields 35,000 to 50,000 clones, 88% seen once. This material consisted of peripheral blood, taken 28 days after the second AZD1222 dose. The sequence derives from an adult who received the AZD1222 COVID-19 vaccine.

CDR3 protein: CASSDNFGPSGEAFF. In DNA, the CDR3 is TGTGCCAGCAGTGACAATTTCGGGCCTAGCGGGGAAGCTTTCTTT. V and J are TRBV6-4 and TRBJ1-1; D not certain. The germline CDR1 and CDR2 sequences are MRHNA and SNTAGT. The V gene lost 2 bases and the J gene lost 8 bases, with 18 bases spanning the gap. This CDR3 comprises 15 residues.